The 27 T cell receptor beta chains below were found in one sample sequenced in a study of blood T cell repertoires in COVID-19. The table came from immunoSEQ multiplex PCR; TCRdb's copy has only in-frame clones and leaves some out. The repertoire has some 320,000 clones, approximately 85% of them found once; the top ten carry just over 7%. The sequencing input was peripheral blood. All receptors derive from a human donor in a cohort sampled during active COVID-19.

This sequence joins TRBV7-5 and TRBJ1-5. TRBV7-5 is recorded as a pseudogene. The CDR3 is 15 residues long. The CDR3 spells CVRSCRRETNQPQHF. The DNA of the CDR3 is TGTGTCAGAAGCTGTCGACGGGAGACGAATCAGCCCCAGCATTTT.

The chain is built from TRBV2 and TRBJ1-2; D unclear. From germline, CDR1 is SNHLY and CDR2 FYNNEI. The length of the CDR3 is 14 residues. V lost 4 bases, J lost 0 bases, and 9 bases lay in between. CDR3 in amino acids: CASSVEIANYGYTF. As DNA, the CDR3 is TGTGCCAGCAGTGTAGAAATCGCTAACTATGGCTACACCTTC.

The chain links TRBV5-1 to TRBJ2-2; 12 nucleotides match TRBD1. The germline gives CDR1 SGHRS, CDR2 YFSETQ. After removal of 5 bases from V and 7 bases from J, the junction contained 12 bases not matched to a gene. The CDR3 is 17 amino acids. The CDR3 sequence: CASRLPPGQGADGELFF. CDR3 bases: TGCGCCAGCAGACTACCGCCGGGACAGGGGGCGGACGGGGAGCTGTTTTTT.

V gene TRBV19 combines with J gene TRBJ2-1; 8 bases fit TRBD2. The CDR3 loop spans 17 amino acids. V was clipped by 5 bases and J by 0 bases; unmatched bases: 9. CDR1 and CDR2 from the germline V gene are LNHDA and SQIVND (reference sequence). The CDR3 sequence: CASSPRRGGSSYNEQFF. The DNA of the CDR3 is TGTGCCAGTAGTCCGCGACGGGGGGGTAGCTCCTACAATGAGCAGTTCTTC.

This chain connects TRBV29-1 to TRBJ2-7, with D perhaps matching TRBD1 (6 bases). V was cut by 0 bases and J by 0 bases, with 6 bases left in between. This CDR3 has 13 residues. The germline V gene encodes CDR1 SQVTM and CDR2 ANQGSEA. CDR3 nucleotides: TGCAGCGTTGAAGACAGGGGCTCCTACGAGCAGTACTTC. As protein: CSVEDRGSYEQYF.

The chain has TRBV6-2 or TRBV6-3 and TRBJ1-6; 8 nucleotides agree with TRBD1. The CDR3 is 15 residues long. Germline CDR1 and CDR2: MNHEY and SVGEGT. V shed 2 bases and J 10 bases; nucleotides not matched to a gene: 7. The CDR3 coding sequence is TGTGCCAGCAGTTACCTTAGGACAGGGATATCACCCCTCCACTTT. It specifies CASSYLRTGISPLHF.

The chain links TRBV2 to TRBJ2-7, with D possibly matching TRBD1 (6 bases). Germline CDR1 and CDR2: SNHLY and FYNNEI. V was cut by 8 bases and J by 4 bases, with 15 bases left in between. The CDR3 sequence is 13 residues long. For the CDR3, the DNA is TGTGCCAGCGATTGGACAGACAAATACGAGCAGTACTTC. Protein: CASDWTDKYEQYF.

V and J are TRBV6-4 and TRBJ1-2, with 8 bases fitting TRBD1. After removal of 4 bases from V and 8 bases from J, the junction contained 6 bases not matched to a gene. The CDR3 is 13 amino acids. Germline CDR1 reads MRHNA; CDR2 reads SNTAGT. The CDR3 DNA reads TGTGCCAGCAGTGCAACAGGGGGTACGGGCTACACCTTC. It encodes CASSATGGTGYTF.

The chain is built from TRBV6-1 and TRBJ1-1; 7 nucleotides match TRBD1. The CDR3 is 14 amino acids. Germline values: CDR1 MNHNS, CDR2 SASEGT. V trimming: 2 bases; J trimming: 7 bases; junction bases outside the gene matches: 7. The CDR3 nucleotides read TGTGCCAGCAGTGAATTTTTAACAGGGGATGAAGCTTTCTTT. It is translated as CASSEFLTGDEAFF.

The chain uses TRBV18 and TRBJ1-3; TRBD1 matches 7 bases. This CDR3 is 17 amino acids long. Germline V gene data show CDR1 as KGHSH and CDR2 as LQKENI. Trimming removed 4 bases from V and 0 bases from J; junction bases left unmatched: 9. The chain's CDR3 is CASSLTGTANSGNTIYF. The CDR3 DNA reads TGTGCCAGCTCACTAACCGGGACAGCGAACTCTGGAAACACCATATATTTT.

This clone appeared a single time. The chain carries TRBV7-9 and TRBJ1-4; possible D gene TRBD1, 5 bases. Trimming shortened V by 1 base and J by 4 bases, and 7 bases separated the two germline ends. This CDR3 is built from 14 residues. The V gene's germline CDR1 is SEHNR and CDR2 FQNEAQ (reference sequence). CDR3 loop: CASSLVQVNEKLFF. The CDR3 DNA follows: TGTGCCAGCAGCTTAGTACAGGTTAATGAAAAACTGTTTTTT.

In the case of this clone: Other nucleotide sequences in the sample specify the same CDR3. The V and J genes are TRBV5-1 and TRBJ1-1; D unresolved. Trimming removed 0 bases at V and 2 bases at J, with 8 bases between. Germline CDR1 SGHRS, CDR2 YFSETQ. The CDR3 is made up of 14 amino acids. The CDR3 sequence is CASSLAGGNTEAFF. The CDR3 region has the DNA TGCGCCAGCAGCTTGGCGGGAGGTAACACTGAAGCTTTCTTT.

This chain connects TRBV7-9 to TRBJ2-7; no reliable D call. Germline V gene sequence: CDR1 SEHNR, CDR2 FQNEAQ (reference sequence). The CDR3 extends over 13 amino acids. Trimming removed 5 bases at V and 1 base at J, with 9 bases between. The CDR3 region is CASSPAMSYEQYF. The CDR3 DNA sequence: TGTGCCAGCAGCCCCGCGATGTCCTACGAGCAGTACTTC.

The chain links TRBV9 to TRBJ2-3, with 8 bases aligning to TRBD2. The CDR3 contains 16 residues. Per the germline V gene, CDR1 is SGDLS and CDR2 is YYNGEE. V was clipped by 2 bases and J by 1 base; unmatched bases: 6. The CDR3, as DNA: TGTGCCAGCAGCGTGCCCCGGGGGGGCGGCACAGATACGCAGTATTTT. Residues: CASSVPRGGGTDTQYF. The full variable domain, with the rest looked up from reference TRBV9 and TRBJ2-3, is DSGVTQTPKHLITATGQRVTLRCSPRSGDLSVYWYQQSLDQGLQFLIQYYNGEERAKGNILERFSAQQFPDLHSELNLSSLELGDSALYFCASSVPRGGGTDTQYFGPGTRLTVL.

The chain is built from TRBV9 and TRBJ1-6, with D perhaps matching TRBD1 (6 bases). The V gene's germline CDR1 is SGDLS and CDR2 YYNGEE. Trimming cost V 6 bases and J 2 bases, with 12 bases left between them. The CDR3 spans 15 residues. This chain's CDR3 is CASKQGYPYNSPLHF. CDR3 bases: TGTGCCAGCAAACAGGGTTACCCCTATAATTCACCCCTCCACTTT.

This clone was seen more than once but under ten times. The chain uses TRBV11-1 and TRBJ1-5; TRBD1 aligns across 8 bases. In germline, CDR1 is SGHAT, CDR2 FQDESV (reference sequence). CDR3 size: 15 residues. V gave up 5 bases and J gave up 4 bases; unmatched junction bases: 7. Written as DNA, the CDR3 is TGTGCCAGCAGCCCTGGACAGGGAAGGAATCAGCCCCAGCATTTT. Residues: CASSPGQGRNQPQHF.

The J gene is TRBJ2-7, the V gene TRBV6-5; TRBD1 might be the D (8 bases). The V and J ends lost 4 bases and 4 bases respectively, with 17 bases between them. The CDR3 consists of 15 residues. Looked up from germline, CDR1 is MNHEY and CDR2 is SVGAGI. CDR3 in amino acids: CASSFQGQGGYEQYF. The CDR3 coding sequence is TGTGCCAGCAGTTTCCAAGGACAGGGAGGGTACGAGCAGTACTTC.

This chain uses TRBV13 with TRBJ1-2; the D is unclear. This CDR3 has 14 residues. Deletions cut 5 bases from V and 5 bases from J, with 15 bases between. CDR1 is PRHDT, CDR2 FYEKMQ, per germline (reference sequence). This chain's CDR3 is CASSIQIPFYGYTF. As DNA, the CDR3 is TGTGCCAGCAGCATACAAATCCCTTTTTATGGCTACACCTTC. Filled out from reference TRBV13 and TRBJ1-2, the complete variable domain reads AAGVIQSPRHLIKEKRETATLKCYPIPRHDTVYWYQQGPGQDPQFLISFYEKMQSDKGSIPDRFSAQQFSDYHSELNMSSLELGDSALYFCASSIQIPFYGYTFGSGTRLTVV.

The CDR3, as DNA: TGCGCCAGCAGCCAAGGGCCCCTTATTCGGGACTCTGGAAACACCATATATTTT. Its translation is CASSQGPLIRDSGNTIYF. The chain combines TRBV4-1 with TRBJ1-3; D unclear. There are 18 residues in the CDR3. V was shortened by 1 base and J by 0 bases, with 16 bases between the two germline ends. CDR1 and CDR2 from the germline V gene are MGHRA and YSYEKL.

The genes are TRBV4-2 and TRBJ1-2; 8 bases map to TRBD1. The length of the CDR3 is 15 residues. Germline V gene lookup returns CDR1 LGHNA and CDR2 YNFKEQ. V dropped 4 bases and J dropped 2; count of bases not matched to a gene: 6. CDR3 sequence (DNA): TGTGCCAGCAGCCGAGACAGGGGCTCGAACTATGGCTACACCTTC. Protein sequence: CASSRDRGSNYGYTF.

The rearrangement joins TRBV27 to TRBJ2-2; 8 bases are a match to TRBD1. V lost 10 bases and J lost 2; bases outside the gene matches: 15. The CDR3 spans 17 residues. Germline lookup yields CDR1 MNHEY and CDR2 SMNVEV (reference sequence). The CDR3 bases are TGTGCCACCAGCAAGAGACAGGGGAAGGTAAACACCGGGGAGCTGTTTTTT. As protein: CATSKRQGKVNTGELFF.

This clone was found a few times. J is TRBJ2-7 and V is TRBV4-1; D uncertain. Between the trimmed V and J ends, which lost 0 bases and 3 bases, there was a span of 6 bases. The CDR3 has 13 residues. Germline V gives CDR1 MGHRA, CDR2 YSYEKL. The CDR3 bases are TGCGCCAGCAGCCAAGAGTTCTACTACGAGCAGTACTTC. Encoded protein: CASSQEFYYEQYF.

This sequence joins TRBV7-8 and TRBJ2-5, with a possible D match to TRBD2 (5 bases). The CDR3 has 16 amino acids. Looked up from germline, CDR1 is SGHVS and CDR2 is FQNEAQ. V was clipped by 3 bases and J by 1 base, with 15 bases between them. The CDR3 sequence: CASSFGLAMGQETQYF. CDR3 in DNA: TGTGCCAGCAGCTTCGGGCTAGCTATGGGCCAAGAGACCCAGTACTTC.

The chain recombines TRBV24-1 with TRBJ1-2, with TRBD1 matching 8 bases. The CDR3 is made up of 14 amino acids. The V gene's germline CDR1 is KGHDR and CDR2 SFDVKD. Germline trimming cut 4 bases from V and 6 bases from J; bases unmatched to any gene: 6. The CDR3 is CATSDAGQANGYTF. CDR3 sequence (DNA): TGTGCCACCAGTGACGCGGGACAGGCAAATGGCTACACCTTC.

This clone was seen a single time. The V call is TRBV9, the J call TRBJ2-1, with D hard to call. V was clipped by 4 bases and J by 2 bases, with 7 bases between them. The CDR3 has 13 amino acids. CDR1 and CDR2 (germline): SGDLS, YYNGEE. CDR3 nucleotides: TGTGCCAGCAGCCCTCCTACCTACAATGAGCAGTTCTTC. Translating it yields CASSPPTYNEQFF.

V gene TRBV7-2 combines with J gene TRBJ2-7, with D perhaps TRBD2 (6 bases). Trimming removed 1 base at V and 11 bases at J, with 12 bases between. CDR1 is SGHTA and CDR2 is FQGNSA in the germline V gene. The CDR3 loop spans 12 amino acids. The CDR3 DNA is TGTGCCAGCAGCTTAGATCAACTAGCTAAGTACTTC. It specifies CASSLDQLAKYF.

This sequence joins TRBV5-5 and TRBJ1-2; 9 bases agree with TRBD1. CDR1 SGHKS and CDR2 YYEKEE come from the germline V gene (reference sequence). CDR3 length: 18 amino acids. The J segment lost 0 bases and the V segment lost 3 bases, leaving 12 bases of the junction unmatched. The CDR3 coding sequence is TGTGCCAGCAGCTCCTCACAGGGGGCTGGGGCCCCTAACTATGGCTACACCTTC. Translated: CASSSSQGAGAPNYGYTF.